Detailed here is one T cell receptor (beta chain). No antigen is known for it. Profiled with immunoSEQ multiplex PCR; TCRdb holds only in-frame clones, not every one. The table includes 2 million to 2.5 million clones, 85% to 95% detected once. This specimen belongs to a study of shared clonotypes between healthy human individuals. Findings and caveats of the study: Genetic and exposure-history diversity was limited by the small donor number.

Trimming left V 1 base short and J 3 bases short, with 15 bases between. The CDR3 spans 17 residues. Germline values: CDR1 SEHNR, CDR2 FQNEAQ (reference sequence). This clonotype originated in a man between 18 and 29 years old in good health. Some clones in this sample may be carry-over from other donors' samples. The sequenced sample was naive CD4+ T cells from PBMCs. Subset here: CD45RA+ positively selected. V gene TRBV7-9 combines with J gene TRBJ1-4; unclear D gene. The CDR3 DNA reads as TGTGCCAGCAGCTTAGGGGCCAGCGCGGGATCTAATGAAAAACTGTTTTTT. It codes for CASSLGASAGSNEKLFF.